One sample yielded the 13 T cell receptor beta chains listed below, sequenced in a study of breast tumors, draining lymph nodes, adjacent tissues. TCRdb ran MiXCR on the multiplex PCR reads and lists one entry per CDR3 protein. The data show fewer than 80,000 distinct CDR3 sequences, roughly two fifths seen once. Sequenced input: breast tumor tissue. The receptors were gathered from a female donor with breast cancer. Some clones in this sample may be carry-over from other donors' samples.

At least ten counts were recorded for this clonotype. V and J are TRBV15 and TRBJ2-1; D gene uncertain. Looked up from germline, CDR1 is LNHNV and CDR2 is YYDKDF (reference sequence). This CDR3 comprises 13 residues. Trimming took off 2 bases at V and 6 bases at J, with 8 bases between the two ends. The CDR3 spells CATSRLVFNEQFF. The CDR3 DNA follows: TGTGCCACCAGCAGACTAGTATTCAATGAGCAGTTCTTC.

This clonotype is medium-sized within its sample. This chain uses TRBV7-2 with TRBJ1-4; a weak D match, TRBD1 (5 bases). Germline V gene lookup returns CDR1 SGHTA and CDR2 FQGNSA. The CDR3 covers 15 residues. Between the trimmed V and J ends, which lost 5 bases and 7 bases, there was a span of 17 bases. The CDR3 protein is CASSQRVGGVEKLFF. Here the CDR3 DNA reads TGTGCCAGCAGCCAGCGGGTGGGGGGGGTTGAAAAACTGTTTTTT.

This clonotype was seen just once. In DNA, the CDR3 is TGTGCCAGCAGCGCCGGGACAGGGAATTCACCCCTCCACTTT. Its translation: CASSAGTGNSPLHF. The chain has TRBV9 and TRBJ1-6, with 9 bases that match TRBD1. The CDR3 consists of 14 residues. The ends lost 3 bases at V and 7 bases at J; junction bases unmatched: 2. Germline V lookup: CDR1 SGDLS, CDR2 YYNGEE.

As for this clonotype: Possible read error: a much larger clone is one base away. Since the CDR3 does not end with the conserved phenylalanine or tryptophan, this likely comes from a read error. The chain recombines TRBV19 with TRBJ2-7, with a possible D match to TRBD1 (6 bases). Trimming pared 1 base from V and 0 bases from J, leaving 13 bases between. This CDR3 has 16 residues. CDR1 LNHDA and CDR2 SQIVND come from the germline V gene (reference sequence). CDR3 in DNA: TGTGCCAGTAGTATAGTAGGGGGACCTACCTCCTACGAGCAGTACTCC. As protein: CASSIVGGPTSYEQYS.

This rearrangement joins TRBV18 to TRBJ1-1; D is ambiguous. This CDR3 region has 11 residues. Germline V gene lookup returns CDR1 KGHSH and CDR2 LQKENI. Trimming took off 3 bases at V and 11 bases at J, with 10 bases between the two ends. The CDR3 DNA is TGTGCCAGCTCACCCTATCAGGATGCTTTCTTT. Translating it yields CASSPYQDAFF.

This clonotype appeared a few times. A single base separates this from a much larger clone, so it may be a read error. V and J are TRBV11-2 and TRBJ2-7; weak D call: TRBD1 (5 bases). This CDR3 is built from 16 residues. V lost 0 bases, J lost 3 bases, and 15 bases lay in between. The germline V gene has CDR1 SGHAT and CDR2 FQNNGV. The CDR3 DNA sequence: TGTGCCAGCAGCTTAGATCAGACAGCGTGGGACTACGAGCAGTACTTC. Translation gives CASSLDQTAWDYEQYF. The whole variable domain, remainder taken from reference TRBV11-2 and TRBJ2-7, is EAGVAQSPRYKIIEKRQSVAFWCNPISGHATLYWYQQILGQGPKLLIQFQNNGVVDDSQLPKDRFSAERLKGVDSTLKIQPAKLEDSAVYLCASSLDQTAWDYEQYFGPGTRLTVT.

This sequence joins TRBV2 and TRBJ2-3, with TRBD2 identical over 14 bases. Germline CDR1 and CDR2: SNHLY and FYNNEI. J lost 3 bases, V lost 10 bases, and 9 bases had no gene match. The CDR3 covers 16 residues. CDR3 amino acids: CATAPGLAGVTDTQYF. Written as DNA, the CDR3 is TGTGCCACCGCTCCGGGACTAGCGGGAGTTACAGATACGCAGTATTTT.

This clonotype has ten or more counts. The V gene is TRBV30, the J gene TRBJ2-6; the D call may be TRBD1 or TRBD2 (6 bases each). The CDR3 runs to 16 residues. Between the trimmed V and J ends, which lost 0 bases and 0 bases, there was a span of 9 bases. Looked up from germline, CDR1 is GTSNPN and CDR2 is SVGIG (reference sequence). The CDR3, as DNA: TGTGCCTGGAGTGTAGGGGGAGGCTCTGGGGCCAACGTCCTGACTTTC. Encoded protein: CAWSVGGGSGANVLTF.

Points on this clonotype: One end of the junction fails to match germline, which may point to a read error. This rearrangement joins TRBV7-9 to TRBJ1-6; 10 nucleotides line up with TRBD1. This CDR3 is built from 15 residues. Germline V gene lookup returns CDR1 SEHNR and CDR2 FQNEAQ (reference sequence). The CDR3 DNA follows: TGTGCCAGCAGCCCAGCCGGGACAGGGGTCTCACCCTTCCACTTT. Its protein is CASSPAGTGVSPFHF.

The table lists this clonotype with many counts. The chain has TRBV6-5 and TRBJ1-6; D call uncertain. This CDR3 spans 16 amino acids. Germline V gene data show CDR1 as MNHEY and CDR2 as SVGAGI. The V end was cut by 4 bases, the J end by 14 bases, with 24 bases between. CDR3 in amino acids: CASSSRPDIAFRALHF. CDR3 DNA: TGTGCCAGCAGTTCAAGGCCCGACATCGCGTTTAGGGCCCTCCACTTT.

V and J are TRBV11-3 and TRBJ2-5; D is ambiguous. Trimming took 0 bases from V and 3 from J, leaving 11 bases between them. Germline V lookup: CDR1 SGHNT, CDR2 YENEEA. The CDR3 length is 15 residues. This CDR3 is CASSLDLGEKETQYF. In DNA form, the CDR3 reads TGTGCCAGCAGCTTAGATCTGGGTGAAAAAGAGACCCAGTACTTC.

This clonotype came up a few times. The chain uses TRBV29-1 and TRBJ1-1; D possibly corresponds to TRBD1 (5 bases). The V end lost 1 base, the J end lost 1 base, and 28 bases lay between the germline ends. The germline gives CDR1 SQVTM, CDR2 ANQGSEA. This CDR3 is built from 20 residues. The CDR3 DNA follows: TGCAGCGTTGAAGGCTTTAGGGACCCCTGGGCCCGGAGACCGAACACTGAAGCTTTCTTT. Its protein is CSVEGFRDPWARRPNTEAFF.

The chain is built from TRBV27 and TRBJ2-7; 12 positions match TRBD2. Germline assignment: CDR1 MNHEY and CDR2 SMNVEV (reference sequence). The V gene end was trimmed by 3 bases and the J gene end by 3 bases; junction bases not matched to a gene: 9. The length of the CDR3 is 17 residues. The CDR3 spells CASSFLSSGRAGYEQYF. The DNA of the CDR3 is TGTGCCAGCAGTTTCCTCTCTAGCGGGAGGGCGGGCTACGAGCAGTACTTC.